A selection of T cell receptor beta chains follows, all from one sample in a study of T cells in localized non-small cell lung cancer. Clones were sequenced by immunoSEQ multiplex PCR, and TCRdb holds only the in-frame ones, with some missing. The profile shows some 2,600 clones, about a quarter of them singletons. The sequencing here drew on lung tumor tissue, taken before any cancer treatment. Every receptor here comes from a female donor over 55 with stage I lung adenocarcinoma. Each CDR3 is given with its conserved first and last residue. D genes are given only for firm matches. Rows give clone size only sometimes, using once, few, many, or a class for an expanded clone.

j_call,v_call,d_call,clone_size,cdr3_aa,cdr3_nt
TRBJ2-1,TRBV7-8,TRBD1,.,CASSSGQGNEQFF,TGTGCCAGCAGCTCGGGACAGGGGAATGAGCAGTTCTTC
TRBJ1-5,TRBV6-8,.,few,CASSPTGTNQPQHF,TGTGCCAGCAGTCCTACCGGGACCAATCAGCCCCAGCATTTT
TRBJ2-3,TRBV11-3,.,medium-sized,CASSLDRGSTDTQYF,TGTGCCAGCAGCTTAGATCGGGGGTCCACAGATACGCAGTATTTT
TRBJ2-3,TRBV29-1,TRBD1,.,CSVGTGGPDTQYF,TGCAGCGTTGGGACAGGGGGCCCAGATACGCAGTATTTT
TRBJ1-2,TRBV29-1,.,.,CSVEIRGGGYTF,TGCAGCGTTGAAATCCGAGGAGGTGGCTACACCTTC
TRBJ2-7,TRBV11-3,TRBD2,few,CASSFSGSGNEQYF,TGTGCCAGCAGCTTCAGCGGGAGTGGAAACGAGCAGTACTTC
TRBJ2-2,TRBV19,.,.,CASSIFLMGGSGELFF,TGTGCCAGTAGTATATTTCTAATGGGGGGTTCCGGGGAGCTGTTTTTT
TRBJ2-7,TRBV11-3,TRBD1,medium-sized,CASSLSGGGPYEQYF,TGTGCCAGCAGCTTATCAGGGGGTGGGCCCTACGAGCAGTACTTC
TRBJ2-1,TRBV9,TRBD2,.,CASSPGGAEQFF,TGTGCCAGCAGCCCCGGGGGGGCTGAGCAGTTCTTC
TRBJ2-1,TRBV5-1,TRBD2,.,CASSFKSGGTNEQFF,TGCGCCAGCAGCTTTAAAAGCGGGGGGACCAATGAGCAGTTCTTC
TRBJ1-1,TRBV11-3,TRBD1,few,CASSSTGTNTEAFF,TGTGCCAGCAGCTCGACAGGGACCAACACTGAAGCTTTCTTT
TRBJ2-1,TRBV18,.,.,CASSNGKGSTNEQFF,TGTGCCAGCTCAAATGGGAAGGGCTCTACCAATGAGCAGTTCTTC
TRBJ1-1,TRBV15,TRBD1,few,CATSGWDRGQTEAFF,TGTGCCACCAGCGGATGGGACAGGGGGCAAACTGAAGCTTTCTTT
TRBJ2-4,TRBV11-3,.,.,CASSLNRGVNIQYF,TGTGCCAGCAGCTTAAACCGGGGAGTGAACATTCAGTACTTC
TRBJ2-7,TRBV12-1,.,.,CASSYGLAGGPMFPEQYF,TGTGCCAGCAGCTACGGACTAGCGGGAGGGCCAATGTTTCCCGAGCAGTACTTC
TRBJ1-3,TRBV6-8,.,.,CASSTGRISGNTIYF,TGTGCCAGCAGTACGGGACGTATCTCTGGAAACACCATATATTTT
TRBJ2-4,TRBV6-8,.,.,CASSENINIQYF,TGTGCCAGCAGTGAGAACATAAACATTCAGTACTTC
TRBJ2-2,TRBV6-8,.,few,CASRKPGGDGELFF,TGTGCCAGCAGAAAGCCCGGGGGCGACGGGGAGCTGTTTTTT
TRBJ2-2,TRBV6-8,.,few,CASSNPNTGELFF,TGTGCCAGCAGTAACCCAAACACCGGGGAGCTGTTTTTT
TRBJ1-1,TRBV6-8,.,.,CASRGERGGTEAFF,TGTGCCAGCAGGGGGGAGCGAGGAGGCACTGAAGCTTTCTTT
TRBJ2-1,TRBV18,.,.,CASSARGQDEQFF,TGTGCCAGCTCGGCGCGGGGGCAGGATGAGCAGTTCTTC
TRBJ2-2,TRBV11-3,TRBD2,few,CASSRTSDTGELFF,TGTGCCAGCAGCCGGACTAGCGACACCGGGGAGCTGTTTTTT
TRBJ2-7,TRBV19,.,.,CASSIRTELSYEQYF,TGTGCCAGTAGTATTAGGACAGAACTCTCCTACGAGCAGTACTTC
TRBJ1-5,TRBV19,.,.,CASRYGRFSNQPQHF,TGTGCCAGTCGTTACGGACGTTTTAGCAATCAGCCCCAGCATTTT
TRBJ2-7,TRBV15,TRBD1,.,CATRRDRGHYEQYF,TGTGCCACCAGGAGGGACAGGGGGCACTACGAGCAGTACTTC
TRBJ1-4,TRBV28,.,large,CASTGPGTLYEKLFF,TGTGCCAGCACGGGCCCCGGGACCCTTTATGAAAAACTGTTTTTT
TRBJ2-4,TRBV15,TRBD2,few,CATSRHSGRAKNIQYF,TGTGCCACCAGCAGGCATAGCGGGAGAGCCAAAAACATTCAGTACTTC
TRBJ2-2,TRBV19,.,.,CASSAGTGVGELFF,TGTGCCAGTAGTGCCGGAACGGGGGTAGGGGAGCTGTTTTTT
TRBJ2-2,TRBV6-8,TRBD2,few,CASTLAGGLTGELFF,TGTGCCAGCACGTTAGCGGGAGGGTTAACCGGGGAGCTGTTTTTT
TRBJ1-2,TRBV5-1,TRBD1,.,CASSLGQGNANYGYTF,TGCGCCAGCAGCTTGGGACAGGGGAACGCTAACTATGGCTACACCTTC
TRBJ1-3,TRBV6-8,.,few,CASSYSGGTGNTIYF,TGTGCCAGCAGCTACTCCGGCGGGACTGGAAACACCATATATTTT
TRBJ2-2,TRBV10-3,.,few,CAISENLGGHTGELFF,TGTGCCATCAGTGAGAACCTCGGGGGGCACACCGGGGAGCTGTTTTTT
TRBJ1-2,TRBV19,TRBD1,.,CASSRGQGYGYTF,TGTGCCAGTAGTAGGGGACAGGGATATGGCTACACCTTC